The clone carrying this T cell receptor (beta chain) is labeled as medium-sized. Antigen specificity is unknown. This CDR3 has 11 amino acids. Trimming left V 6 bases short and J 0 bases short, with 2 bases between. Germline V gene data show CDR1 as SNHLY and CDR2 as FYNNEI. These data originate in a study of cytomegalovirus exposure and HLA in healthy donors. Notes on the study in general: CMV serostatus was the sole immune exposure data available. TCR beta V- and J-gene trimming was later associated with a missense DCLRE1C variant. Likely technical artifact: a cluster of highly shared sequence variants.

PCR amplification relied on 60 Vbeta primers (plus 13 Jbeta primers). In the study's own analysis: Later reanalysis found roughly 80 million unique TCR beta chains, about 10 million of them shared. Data came from immunoSEQ multiplex PCR; TCRdb stores just in-frame clones and leaves some out. That table furnishes V, J and clone size, whereas the DNA furnished D and trimming. Of 110,000 or so clones in the sample, about 68% were seen once. Sequenced input: PBMCs. The clonotype was recovered from a woman aged 40-49 years in good health and CMV-seropositive. The chain carries TRBV2 and TRBJ1-1, with D unclear. The CDR3 spells CASSMNTEAFF. As DNA, the CDR3 is TGTGCCAGCAGCATGAACACTGAAGCTTTCTTT.